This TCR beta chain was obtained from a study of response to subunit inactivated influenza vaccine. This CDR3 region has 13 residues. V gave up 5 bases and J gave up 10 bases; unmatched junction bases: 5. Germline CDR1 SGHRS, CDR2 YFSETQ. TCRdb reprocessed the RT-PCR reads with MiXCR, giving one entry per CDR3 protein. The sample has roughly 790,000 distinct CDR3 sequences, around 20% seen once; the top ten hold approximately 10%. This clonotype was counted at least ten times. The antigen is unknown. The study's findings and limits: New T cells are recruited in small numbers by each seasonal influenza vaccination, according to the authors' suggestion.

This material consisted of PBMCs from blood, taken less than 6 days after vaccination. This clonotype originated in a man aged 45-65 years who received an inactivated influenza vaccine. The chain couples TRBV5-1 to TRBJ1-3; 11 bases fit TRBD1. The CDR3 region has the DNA TGCGCCAGCAGTCGGGACAGGGGGTTGACCATATATTTT. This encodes CASSRDRGLTIYF.